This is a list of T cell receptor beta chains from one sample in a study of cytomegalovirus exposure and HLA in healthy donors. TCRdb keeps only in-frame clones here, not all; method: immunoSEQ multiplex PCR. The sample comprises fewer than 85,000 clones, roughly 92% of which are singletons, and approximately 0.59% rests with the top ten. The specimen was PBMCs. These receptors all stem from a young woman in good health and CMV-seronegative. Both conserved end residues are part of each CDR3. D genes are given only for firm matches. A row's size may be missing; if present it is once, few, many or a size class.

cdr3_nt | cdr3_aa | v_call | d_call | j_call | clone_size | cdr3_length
TGTGCCAGCTCACCAAGGGACGGGGGGGCCCGTCTTGCCCCAGACGAGCAGTACTTC | CASSPRDGGARLAPDEQYF | TRBV18 | TRBD2 | TRBJ2-7 | . | 19
TGCGCCAGCAGCCAAGAAGGGACTAGCGGGGGGGCCAATGAGCAGTTCTTC | CASSQEGTSGGANEQFF | TRBV4-1 | TRBD2 | TRBJ2-1 | . | 17
TGTGCCAGCAGCCCCAAGGAGGGTGACACCGGGGAGCTGTTTTTT | CASSPKEGDTGELFF | TRBV6-4 | . | TRBJ2-2 | few | 15
TGTGCCAGCAGCCCACGGGGGCAGGGGGCCTTGAATGAGCAGTTCTTC | CASSPRGQGALNEQFF | TRBV7-3 | TRBD1 | TRBJ2-1 | . | 16
TGTGCCAGTAGTATCGGACTTACCTACAATGAGCAGTTCTTC | CASSIGLTYNEQFF | TRBV19 | . | TRBJ2-1 | . | 14
TGTGCCAGCTCACCAAATCAGGGTACTACCTACGAGCAGTACTTC | CASSPNQGTTYEQYF | TRBV18 | . | TRBJ2-7 | . | 15
TGTGCCAGCAGCTTAGAGGGCTCTGGGGCCAACGTCCTGACTTTC | CASSLEGSGANVLTF | TRBV7-3 | . | TRBJ2-6 | once | 15
TGCGCCAGCAGCCAAGGAGGACAGGGAGTCTACGAGCAGTACTTC | CASSQGGQGVYEQYF | TRBV4-1 | TRBD1 | TRBJ2-7 | . | 15
TGTGCCTGGAGTCCGACAGGGCTTTACACAGATACGCAGTATTTT | CAWSPTGLYTDTQYF | TRBV30 | TRBD1 | TRBJ2-3 | . | 15
TGTGCCAGTAGCGGGACAGGGGATCTCAATGAGCAGTTCTTC | CASSGTGDLNEQFF | TRBV19 | TRBD1 | TRBJ2-1 | . | 14
TGTGCCAGCAGCGGGATCACAGGGGGCTCTGGAAACACCATATATTTT | CASSGITGGSGNTIYF | TRBV9 | TRBD1 | TRBJ1-3 | . | 16
TGTGCCTGCGGGCAGCGGGGGTCAGGAGATACGCAGTATTTT | CACGQRGSGDTQYF | TRBV11-2 | TRBD2 | TRBJ2-3 | . | 14
TGTGCCAGTAGTACAGACAGGGGGGTTGAAGCTTTCTTT | CASSTDRGVEAFF | TRBV19 | TRBD1 | TRBJ1-1 | . | 13
TGTGCCAGCAGTTTAAGTATGGGCCAGCAGTTCTTC | CASSLSMGQQFF | TRBV27 | . | TRBJ2-1 | . | 12
TGTGCCAGCAGCGCTAGACTAGCTCAAGAGACCCAGTACTTC | CASSARLAQETQYF | TRBV11-1 | TRBD2 | TRBJ2-5 | . | 14
TGTGCCAGCAGTGGACCGGGACATCGCAATGAAAAACTGTTTTTT | CASSGPGHRNEKLFF | TRBV25-1 | . | TRBJ1-4 | . | 15
TGTGCCAGCTCACCACGTCGTCAAGCGGGGGCCTCACAAGAGACCCAGTACTTC | CASSPRRQAGASQETQYF | TRBV18 | TRBD2 | TRBJ2-5 | . | 18
TGCGCCAGCAGCCAATTATTAGGGGATACATACGAGCAGTACTTC | CASSQLLGDTYEQYF | TRBV4-1 | . | TRBJ2-7 | . | 15
TGTGCCAGCAGCAAGCAGGGACTAGCGGGGGGCGGGAATGAGCAGTTCTTC | CASSKQGLAGGGNEQFF | TRBV7-3 | TRBD2 | TRBJ2-1 | . | 17
TGTGCCAGCAGCCTCCGAGAGAACACTGAAGCTTTCTTT | CASSLRENTEAFF | TRBV11-2 | . | TRBJ1-1 | . | 13
TGTGCCAGCAGCCGACAGAATAGCAATCAGCCCCAGCATTTT | CASSRQNSNQPQHF | TRBV6-5 | . | TRBJ1-5 | once | 14
TGTGCCAGCAGCTTAGTGGTAGCCGGAGATACGCAGTATTTT | CASSLVVAGDTQYF | TRBV7-2 | . | TRBJ2-3 | . | 14
TGTGCCAGCAGCTTGTTCATCGGTACGCTGGGAAACACCATATATTTT | CASSLFIGTLGNTIYF | TRBV5-4 | . | TRBJ1-3 | . | 16
TGTGCCAGCAGACGCGATTCAGGGGGCCTGACCTACGAGCAGTACTTC | CASRRDSGGLTYEQYF | TRBV6-6 | TRBD1 | TRBJ2-7 | . | 16
TGTGCCAGCAGCCGTAGCGGGGCTCAAGTAGGGACCCAGTACTTC | CASSRSGAQVGTQYF | TRBV28 | TRBD2 | TRBJ2-5 | . | 15
TGTGCCAGCAGCTTTACAGCGGGGGGCTTCCACGAGCAGTACTTC | CASSFTAGGFHEQYF | TRBV9 | TRBD2 | TRBJ2-7 | . | 15
TGCGCCAGCAGCCTCGGTGAACCCTACGAGCAGTACTTC | CASSLGEPYEQYF | TRBV5-1 | . | TRBJ2-7 | . | 13
TGTGCCAGCTCACCTACGAAGGACAGGGGAGGCACTGAAGCTTTCTTT | CASSPTKDRGGTEAFF | TRBV18 | TRBD1 | TRBJ1-1 | . | 16
TGTGCCAGCACCCTGGTTGAGTCCCGGAACTATGGCTACACCTTC | CASTLVESRNYGYTF | TRBV6-6 | . | TRBJ1-2 | . | 15
TGTGCCAGCAGCCCCATCAGGGCGGGGGGAATTGGGACCTACAATGAGCAGTTCTTC | CASSPIRAGGIGTYNEQFF | TRBV7-9 | TRBD2 | TRBJ2-1 | once | 19
TGCGCCAGCAGCCAAGGTCCGGGGACTAACTATGGCTACACCTTC | CASSQGPGTNYGYTF | TRBV4-1 | . | TRBJ1-2 | . | 15
TGTGCCAGCAGCGCTCAGGGGGCTAACCCGTTTTTAGGTGTCACTGAAGCTTTCTTT | CASSAQGANPFLGVTEAFF | TRBV7-9 | TRBD1 | TRBJ1-1 | . | 19
TGCGCCAGCAGCTTGGCAGGGGGGACCTACGAGCAGTACTTC | CASSLAGGTYEQYF | TRBV5-1 | . | TRBJ2-7 | . | 14
TGTGCCAGCAGCCACGGGGGGCCCCCCTACGAGCAGTACTTC | CASSHGGPPYEQYF | TRBV14 | . | TRBJ2-7 | . | 14
TGTGCCAGCAGTACACGGGGAGGTCAGCCCCAGCATTTT | CASSTRGGQPQHF | TRBV6-5 | . | TRBJ1-5 | . | 13
TGTGCCAGCAGTGGGGCCTCTGGGGCCAACGTCCTGACTTTC | CASSGASGANVLTF | TRBV2 | . | TRBJ2-6 | . | 14
TGTGCCAGCAGTGGCGGGACAGGGCTCGGGGAGCTGTTTTTT | CASSGGTGLGELFF | TRBV2 | TRBD1 | TRBJ2-2 | . | 14
TGTGCCAGCAGCACCTTCGGGGGGGGAGGCAATCAGCCCCAGCATTTT | CASSTFGGGGNQPQHF | TRBV5-5 | . | TRBJ1-5 | . | 16
TGTGCCTGGAGTGTAATACAGGGGCCTATCGGCTACACCTTC | CAWSVIQGPIGYTF | TRBV30 | TRBD1 | TRBJ1-2 | . | 14
TGTGCCAGCAGCTTTTACAATCAGCCCCAGCATTTT | CASSFYNQPQHF | TRBV5-6 | . | TRBJ1-5 | . | 12
TGTGCCAGCAGCTCGGACAGGGGCGGGGCTGAAGCTTTCTTT | CASSSDRGGAEAFF | TRBV7-8 | TRBD1 | TRBJ1-1 | . | 14
TGTGCCAGCAGGCAGGCGTCAGGGGAATTGGCTGAAGCTTTCTTT | CASRQASGELAEAFF | TRBV6-5 | . | TRBJ1-1 | . | 15
TGTGCCAGCAGCTTATCAGGGGCCCGGGAGACCCAGTACTTC | CASSLSGARETQYF | TRBV7-2 | . | TRBJ2-5 | . | 14
TGTGCCAGCAGCGTAGCCCGCGGGGGGATTTACAATGAGCAGTTCTTC | CASSVARGGIYNEQFF | TRBV9 | TRBD2 | TRBJ2-1 | . | 16
TGTGCCAGCAGCTTGCCTAGCGGGGAAGAGACCCAGTACTTC | CASSLPSGEETQYF | TRBV5-4 | TRBD2 | TRBJ2-5 | . | 14
TGTGCCAGTTCTTCCGGGACAGGGGGCACCACTGAAGCTTTCTTT | CASSSGTGGTTEAFF | TRBV18 | TRBD1 | TRBJ1-1 | . | 15
TGTGCCAGCAGTTTCGAAACAGAATTATCACCCCTCCACTTT | CASSFETELSPLHF | TRBV27 | . | TRBJ1-6 | few | 14
TGTGCCAGCAGCCTGCGTTTTGCGGGGTATTTTTACGAGCAGTACTTC | CASSLRFAGYFYEQYF | TRBV7-2 | . | TRBJ2-7 | . | 16
TGTGCCAGCACCCCTTTGGTGGGGGCTTACGAGCAGTACTTC | CASTPLVGAYEQYF | TRBV13 | . | TRBJ2-7 | . | 14
TGTGCCAGCAGCTTAGGCTTCACAGGCCTTACCTATGGGCAGTACTTC | CASSLGFTGLTYGQYF | TRBV11-1 | . | TRBJ2-7 | . | 16
TGTGCCAGCAGGGGCAGTTTCTACGAGCAGTACTTC | CASRGSFYEQYF | TRBV2 | . | TRBJ2-7 | . | 12
TGTGCCAGCAGCTTTGAGTCTCCCCAGTACTTC | CASSFESPQYF | TRBV5-5 | . | TRBJ2-5 | . | 11
TGTGCCAGCAAATCTAGCGGGGGGTACACAGATACGCAGTATTTT | CASKSSGGYTDTQYF | TRBV5-4 | TRBD2 | TRBJ2-3 | . | 15
TGCGCCAGCAGTGAGGACCAGGGGGCCCGGACCTACGAGCAGTACTTC | CASSEDQGARTYEQYF | TRBV10-2 | TRBD1 | TRBJ2-7 | . | 16
TGCGCCAGCAGCTTGGGACAGGCGAGCTACGAGCAGTACTTC | CASSLGQASYEQYF | TRBV5-1 | . | TRBJ2-7 | once | 14
TGTGCCAGCAGCATTTACCCAGGGTATGGCAATCAGCCCCAGCATTTT | CASSIYPGYGNQPQHF | TRBV28 | . | TRBJ1-5 | . | 16
TGTGCCAGCAGTTTATCCGGGGGAGGGGAGACCCAGTACTTC | CASSLSGGGETQYF | TRBV28 | TRBD2 | TRBJ2-5 | . | 14
TGCGCCAGCAGCCAACCCAGAGCGGGACTAGCGGGGGGGCGGGTATTGCAGTATTTT | CASSQPRAGLAGGRVLQYF | TRBV4-1 | TRBD2 | TRBJ2-3 | . | 19
TGTGCCAGCAGCTCCCGACAGGGGCGAGCCGAGCAGTACTTC | CASSSRQGRAEQYF | TRBV11-2 | TRBD1 | TRBJ2-7 | . | 14